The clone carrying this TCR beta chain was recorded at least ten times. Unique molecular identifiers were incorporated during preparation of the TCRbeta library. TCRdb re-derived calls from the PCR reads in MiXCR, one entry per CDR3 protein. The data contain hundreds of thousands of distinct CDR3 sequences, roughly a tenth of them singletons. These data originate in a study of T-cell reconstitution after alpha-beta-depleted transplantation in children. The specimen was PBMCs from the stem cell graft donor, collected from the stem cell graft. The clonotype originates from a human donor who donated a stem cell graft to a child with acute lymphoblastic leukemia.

The DNA for the CDR3 is TGCGCCAGCAGCCACAGCCGGGACCCGGTCTACGAGCAGTACTTC. It is translated as CASSHSRDPVYEQYF. The chain has TRBV4-3 and TRBJ2-7; the D gene could be TRBD1 or TRBD2 (5 bases each). Per germline, CDR1 LGHNA and CDR2 YSLEER. V was clipped by 3 bases and J by 3 bases, with 15 bases between them. The CDR3 is 15 residues long.